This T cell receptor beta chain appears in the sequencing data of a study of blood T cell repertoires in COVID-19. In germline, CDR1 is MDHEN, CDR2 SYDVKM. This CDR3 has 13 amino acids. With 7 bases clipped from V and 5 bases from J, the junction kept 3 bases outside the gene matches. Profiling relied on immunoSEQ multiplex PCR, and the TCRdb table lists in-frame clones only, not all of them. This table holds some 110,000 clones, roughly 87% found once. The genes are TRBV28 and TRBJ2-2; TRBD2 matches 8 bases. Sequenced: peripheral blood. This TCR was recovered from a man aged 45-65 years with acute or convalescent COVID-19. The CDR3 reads CASKSGGTGELFF. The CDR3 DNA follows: TGTGCCAGCAAATCGGGGGGGACCGGGGAGCTGTTTTTT.